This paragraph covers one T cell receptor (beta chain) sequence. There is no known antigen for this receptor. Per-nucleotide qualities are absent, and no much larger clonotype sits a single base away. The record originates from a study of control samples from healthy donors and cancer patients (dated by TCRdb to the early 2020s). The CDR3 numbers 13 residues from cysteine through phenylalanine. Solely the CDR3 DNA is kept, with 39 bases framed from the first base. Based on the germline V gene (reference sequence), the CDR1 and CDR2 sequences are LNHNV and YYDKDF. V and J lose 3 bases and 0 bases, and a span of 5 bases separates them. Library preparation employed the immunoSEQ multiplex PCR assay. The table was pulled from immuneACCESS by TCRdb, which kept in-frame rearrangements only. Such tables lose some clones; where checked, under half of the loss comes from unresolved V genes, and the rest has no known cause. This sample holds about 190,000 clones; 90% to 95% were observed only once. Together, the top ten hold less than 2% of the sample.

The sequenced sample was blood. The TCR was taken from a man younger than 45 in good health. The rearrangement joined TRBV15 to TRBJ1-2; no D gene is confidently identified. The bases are TGTGCCACCAGCAGTGGAACTAACTATGGCTACACCTTC. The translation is CATSSGTNYGYTF. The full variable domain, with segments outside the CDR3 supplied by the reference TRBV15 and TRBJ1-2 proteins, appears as DAMVIQNPRYQVTQFGKPVTLSCSQTLNHNVMYWYQQKSSQAPKLLFHYYDKDFNNEADTPDNFQSRRPNTSFCFLDIRSPGLGDTAMYLCATSSGTNYGYTFGSGTRLTVV.